The 25 T cell receptor beta chains below were found in one sample sequenced in a study of blood T cell repertoires in COVID-19. Profiling relied on immunoSEQ multiplex PCR, and the TCRdb table lists in-frame clones only, not all of them. The data show some 190,000 clones, with 86% seen just once and around 6% held by the top ten. Sequences were obtained from PBMCs or T cells enriched from blood (not recorded which). These receptors were collected from a man between 40 and 49 years old with acute COVID-19.

The rearrangement uses TRBV2 and TRBJ2-2; possibly TRBD2 for D (5 bases). Germline CDR1 SNHLY, CDR2 FYNNEI. The CDR3 spans 17 residues. Trimming pared 3 bases from V and 8 bases from J, leaving 22 bases between. DNA for the CDR3: TGTGCCAGCAGTGACAGGAAAAAGGACTCCTCCATGGGGGAGCTGTTTTTT. This sequence encodes CASSDRKKDSSMGELFF.

V is TRBV5-1 and J is TRBJ2-1; possibly TRBD1 for D (7 bases). Germline values: CDR1 SGHRS, CDR2 YFSETQ. V shed 1 base and J shed 4 bases, with 12 bases lying between them. This CDR3 comprises 15 residues. In nucleotides, the CDR3 is TGCGCCAGCAGCTTGTCCCAGGGGGGTTACAATGAGCAGTTCTTC. This encodes CASSLSQGGYNEQFF. Supplemented by reference TRBV5-1 and TRBJ2-1, the full variable domain reads KAGVTQTPRYLIKTRGQQVTLSCSPISGHRSVSWYQQTPGQGLQFLFEYFSETQRNKGNFPGRFSGRQFSNSRSEMNVSTLELGDSALYLCASSLSQGGYNEQFFGPGTRLTVL.

V and J are TRBV7-2 and TRBJ1-1; tentatively, D is TRBD1 (5 bases). Germline V gene sequence: CDR1 SGHTA, CDR2 FQGNSA. This CDR3 contains 19 residues. With 4 bases removed from V and 1 base from J, the gap between germline ends came to 25 bases. The CDR3: CASSSPKIMTARRNTEAFF. In nucleotides, the CDR3 is TGTGCCAGCAGCTCTCCCAAGATAATGACAGCCCGGAGGAACACTGAAGCTTTCTTT.

The chain has TRBV5-1 and TRBJ1-1; weak D call: TRBD1 (5 bases). The CDR3 extends over 12 amino acids. V was trimmed by 0 bases and J by 5 bases, leaving 5 bases between them. Germline V gene data show CDR1 as SGHRS and CDR2 as YFSETQ. The CDR3 nucleotides are TGCGCCAGCAGCTTGGGACAGACTGAAGCTTTCTTT. Translating it yields CASSLGQTEAFF. Drawing the rest from reference TRBV5-1 and TRBJ1-1, the complete variable domain is KAGVTQTPRYLIKTRGQQVTLSCSPISGHRSVSWYQQTPGQGLQFLFEYFSETQRNKGNFPGRFSGRQFSNSRSEMNVSTLELGDSALYLCASSLGQTEAFFGQGTRLTVV.

The chain links TRBV29-1 to TRBJ2-5; D gene ambiguous. There are 11 residues in the CDR3. Germline CDR1 is SQVTM and CDR2 is ANQGSEA. Trimming cost V 6 bases and J 7 bases, with 12 bases left between them. The CDR3 DNA is TGCAGCGTATTCAGGTTTGGGACCCAGTACTTC. Translation: CSVFRFGTQYF.

This rearrangement joins TRBV27 to TRBJ2-7; 9 nucleotides line up with TRBD2. CDR1 and CDR2 (germline): MNHEY, SMNVEV (reference sequence). CDR3 length: 16 residues. V gave up 2 bases and J gave up 2 bases; unmatched junction bases: 7. The CDR3 DNA sequence: TGTGCCAGCAGTTTAAGGGGGCTAGCGGGACCCTACGAGCAGTACTTC. Translating it yields CASSLRGLAGPYEQYF.

J is TRBJ2-3 and V is TRBV5-1; the match to TRBD2 covers 7 bases. Unmatched junction bases numbered 2, after V lost 1 base and J lost 0 bases. Germline V gene sequence: CDR1 SGHRS, CDR2 YFSETQ. The CDR3 covers 15 residues. The CDR3 here is CASSLRSGSTDTQYF. The CDR3 nucleotides read TGCGCCAGCAGCTTGCGTAGCGGGAGCACAGATACGCAGTATTTT.

The V call is TRBV4-3, the J call TRBJ2-6, with D perhaps matching TRBD1 (5 bases). Trimming took off 4 bases at V and 0 bases at J, with 19 bases between the two ends. The CDR3 contains 19 residues. Germline lookup yields CDR1 LGHNA and CDR2 YSLEER. DNA for the CDR3: TGCGCCAGCAGCCCATATATCAGGGATTACAGCTCTGGGGCCAACGTCCTGACTTTC. Translation: CASSPYIRDYSSGANVLTF.

The V call is TRBV27, the J call TRBJ2-2; TRBD1 matches at 7 bases. CDR3 length equals 15 residues. Unmatched junction bases numbered 10, after V lost 4 bases and J lost 8 bases. In germline, CDR1 is MNHEY, CDR2 SMNVEV (reference sequence). For the CDR3, the DNA is TGTGCCAGCAGTTCCGCAAGACAGGGCCGGGGGGAGCTGTTTTTT. Its protein product is CASSSARQGRGELFF.

The rearrangement joins TRBV4-3 to TRBJ2-7, with TRBD2 matching over 9 bases. CDR3 length: 17 amino acids. V shed 0 bases and J 7 bases; nucleotides not matched to a gene: 13. Germline V gives CDR1 LGHNA, CDR2 YSLEER. CDR3 bases: TGCGCCAGCAGCCAAGAAGGTAGCGGGAGCCCTGCCTTTGAGCAGTACTTC. It specifies CASSQEGSGSPAFEQYF.

This clone was found many times. The CDR3 DNA reads as TGTGCCAGCAGCTTAGGGCTTTATGAAAAACTGTTTTTT. Protein sequence: CASSLGLYEKLFF. V and J are TRBV7-2 and TRBJ1-4; no firm D call. CDR3 length equals 13 residues. From germline, CDR1 is SGHTA and CDR2 FQGNSA. Trimming stripped 1 base from V and 6 bases from J, with 6 bases between.

In DNA, the CDR3 is TGTGCCAGCAGCCCGAGCACAGCGGGAGCCTCCTACAATGAGCAGTTCTTC. Protein product: CASSPSTAGASYNEQFF. The chain recombines TRBV3-1 (or the pseudogene TRBV3-2) with TRBJ2-1; 8 nucleotides match TRBD2. CDR1 and CDR2 from the germline V gene are LGHDT and YNNKEL (reference sequence). This CDR3 comprises 17 residues. Trimming cost V 4 bases and J 0 bases; bases outside gene matches: 8.

This rearrangement joins TRBV10-1 to TRBJ2-7; 9 bases are shared with TRBD2. The CDR3 has 16 amino acids. Germline assignment: CDR1 WNHNN and CDR2 SYGVQD (reference sequence). J lost 3 bases, V lost 2 bases, and 8 bases had no gene match. Here the CDR3 reads CASSEGLAGSVYEQYF. DNA of the CDR3: TGCGCCAGCAGTGAGGGTCTAGCGGGATCCGTCTACGAGCAGTACTTC.

The gene calls are TRBV9 and TRBJ2-2; 15 bases align to TRBD2. From germline, CDR1 is SGDLS and CDR2 YYNGEE. The CDR3 loop spans 17 amino acids. V shed 4 bases and J 9 bases; nucleotides not matched to a gene: 10. DNA of the CDR3: TGTGCCAGCAGCAGTTGGGGACTAGCGGGAGGTGAATGGGAGCTGTTTTTT. Translation: CASSSWGLAGGEWELFF. Based on the CDR3 plus reference TRBV9 and TRBJ2-2, the full variable domain is DSGVTQTPKHLITATGQRVTLRCSPRSGDLSVYWYQQSLDQGLQFLIQYYNGEERAKGNILERFSAQQFPDLHSELNLSSLELGDSALYFCASSSWGLAGGEWELFFGEGSRLTVL.

This rearrangement joins TRBV2 to TRBJ1-1; 7 bases line up with TRBD1. The CDR3 covers 14 residues. The V and J ends lost 8 bases and 0 bases, in that order; junction bases with no gene match: 6. Per germline, CDR1 SNHLY and CDR2 FYNNEI. Here the CDR3 DNA reads TGTGCCAGCCGGGACAGATTTTTGAACACTGAAGCTTTCTTT. It translates to CASRDRFLNTEAFF.

The CDR3, as DNA: TGTGCCAGCTCAGTACTCACCGGGGAGCTGTTTTTT. It is translated as CASSVLTGELFF. The J gene is TRBJ2-2, the V gene TRBV18, with D uncertain. Trimming stripped 5 bases from V and 4 bases from J, with 5 bases between. The CDR3 is 12 amino acids. Germline CDR1 and CDR2: KGHSH and LQKENI.

The chain employs TRBV24-1 and TRBJ2-3; 7 bases are a match to TRBD1. The V gene's germline CDR1 is KGHDR and CDR2 SFDVKD. The CDR3 loop spans 16 amino acids. Trimming removed 5 bases from V and 0 bases from J; junction bases left unmatched: 7. CDR3 sequence (DNA): TGTGCCACCAGTGCCGTGCCGGGACAGAGCACAGATACGCAGTATTTT. Translating gives CATSAVPGQSTDTQYF.

V is TRBV29-1 and J is TRBJ2-2; no firm D call. V was clipped by 3 bases and J by 5 bases, with 13 bases between them. The CDR3 runs 14 residues. CDR1 and CDR2 from the germline V gene are SQVTM and ANQGSEA. CDR3 protein: CSVESGLLTGELFF. The DNA of the CDR3 is TGCAGCGTTGAGTCGGGTTTACTTACCGGGGAGCTGTTTTTT.

The chain carries TRBV2 and TRBJ2-5; a possible D gene is TRBD1 (6 bases). V was clipped by 6 bases and J by 4 bases, with 6 bases between them. This CDR3 is 11 amino acids long. The germline CDR1 and CDR2 sequences are SNHLY and FYNNEI. The DNA of the CDR3 is TGTGCCAGCAGACAGGGAGAGACCCAGTACTTC. Amino acid sequence: CASRQGETQYF.

The rearrangement uses TRBV6-2 or TRBV6-3 and TRBJ2-3; 9 bases are a match to TRBD1. From germline, CDR1 is MNHEY and CDR2 SVGEGT. V trimming: 5 bases; J trimming: 5 bases; junction bases outside the gene matches: 11. This CDR3 contains 16 residues. CDR3 residues: CASSDPGQGHQDTQYF. CDR3 nucleotides: TGTGCCAGCAGTGATCCGGGACAGGGTCATCAAGATACGCAGTATTTT.

The genes are TRBV5-8 and TRBJ1-1; D is perhaps TRBD1 (6 bases). The CDR3 sequence is 13 residues long. V shed 2 bases and J shed 4 bases, with 9 bases lying between them. From germline, CDR1 is SGHTS and CDR2 YDEGEE. The CDR3 DNA reads as TGTGCCAGCAGCTTCAGCAGGGGCACTGAAGCTTTCTTT. This translates into CASSFSRGTEAFF.

This chain links TRBV10-3 with TRBJ2-7; 14 bases agree with TRBD2. The CDR3 extends over 16 amino acids. Per the germline V gene, CDR1 is ENHRY and CDR2 is SYGVKD. The V gene end was trimmed by 4 bases and the J gene end by 11 bases; junction bases not matched to a gene: 13. CDR3 bases: TGTGCCATCAGTGCCGGACTAGCGGGAGGTTCATCTGGGGAGTACTTC. This gives the protein CAISAGLAGGSSGEYF.

This sequence joins TRBV5-8 and TRBJ1-5; D gene unclear. V lost 4 bases and J lost 6, with 14 bases in between. The CDR3 is made up of 14 amino acids. Germline V gene lookup returns CDR1 SGHTS and CDR2 YDEGEE. CDR3 sequence reads: CASSPWVEGQPQHF. The CDR3 DNA sequence: TGTGCCAGCAGCCCCTGGGTCGAGGGTCAGCCCCAGCATTTT. The full variable domain, in which reference TRBV5-8 and TRBJ1-5 provide the parts outside the CDR3, is EAGVTQSPTHLIKTRGQQATLRCSPISGHTSVYWYQQALGLGLQFLLWYDEGEERNRGNFPPRFSGRQFPNYSSELNVNALELEDSALYLCASSPWVEGQPQHFGDGTRLSIL.

This sequence joins TRBV6-5 and TRBJ2-7; D is perhaps TRBD2 (6 bases). V lost 6 bases and J 3 bases, leaving 12 bases between the germline ends. This CDR3 is 13 amino acids long. Germline values: CDR1 MNHEY, CDR2 SVGAGI. For the CDR3, the DNA is TGTGCCAGCAGCCCGGAGGGCTACTACGAGCAGTACTTC. This codes for CASSPEGYYEQYF.

Many counts were recorded for this clone. The rearrangement joins TRBV27 to TRBJ2-2; the match to TRBD2 covers 7 bases. CDR1 MNHEY and CDR2 SMNVEV come from the germline V gene (reference sequence). The CDR3 extends over 16 amino acids. Unmatched junction bases numbered 10, after V lost 5 bases and J lost 4 bases. The CDR3 protein is CASSPSGNIGTGELFF. The CDR3 DNA reads TGTGCCAGCAGTCCCAGCGGGAATATTGGCACCGGGGAGCTGTTTTTT.